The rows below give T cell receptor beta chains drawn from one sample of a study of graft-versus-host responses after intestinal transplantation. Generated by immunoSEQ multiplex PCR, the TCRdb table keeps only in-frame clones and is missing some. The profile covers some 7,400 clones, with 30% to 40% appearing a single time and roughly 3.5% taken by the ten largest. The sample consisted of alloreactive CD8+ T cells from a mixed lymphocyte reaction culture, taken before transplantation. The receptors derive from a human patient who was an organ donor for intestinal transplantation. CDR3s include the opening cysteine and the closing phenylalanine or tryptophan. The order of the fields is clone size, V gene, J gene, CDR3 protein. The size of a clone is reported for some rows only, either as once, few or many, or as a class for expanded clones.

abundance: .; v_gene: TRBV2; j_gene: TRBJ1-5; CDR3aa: CASSPQVNQPQHF
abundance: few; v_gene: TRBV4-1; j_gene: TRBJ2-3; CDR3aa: CASSQLGGGNTDTQYF
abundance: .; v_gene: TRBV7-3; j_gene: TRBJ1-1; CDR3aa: CASSLTWANTEAFF
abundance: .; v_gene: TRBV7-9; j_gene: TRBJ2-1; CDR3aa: CASRRRGFSYNEQFF
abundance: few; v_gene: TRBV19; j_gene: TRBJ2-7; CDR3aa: CASSFPRDRVSYEQYF
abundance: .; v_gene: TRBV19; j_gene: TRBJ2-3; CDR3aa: CASSIQGASTDTQYF
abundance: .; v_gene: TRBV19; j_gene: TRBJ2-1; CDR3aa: CASSFSSSSYNEQFF
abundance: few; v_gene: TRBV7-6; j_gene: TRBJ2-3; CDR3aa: CASSLISGGYTDTQYF
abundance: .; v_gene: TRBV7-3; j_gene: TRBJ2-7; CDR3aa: CASSQIDSTYEQYF
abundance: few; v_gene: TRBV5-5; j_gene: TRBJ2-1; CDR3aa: CASSPPARGINEQFF
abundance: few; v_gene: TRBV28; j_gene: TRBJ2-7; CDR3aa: CASGTRSSYEQYF
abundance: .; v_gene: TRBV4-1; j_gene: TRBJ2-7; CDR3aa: CASSPLATYYEQYF
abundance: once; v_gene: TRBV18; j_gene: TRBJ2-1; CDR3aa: CASSPRDRGWNEQFF
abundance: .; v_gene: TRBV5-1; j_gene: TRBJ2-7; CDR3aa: CASSLDPRFYEQYF
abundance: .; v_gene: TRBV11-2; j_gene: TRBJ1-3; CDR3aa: CASSWRFSGNTIYF
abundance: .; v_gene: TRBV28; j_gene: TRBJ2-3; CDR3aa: CASSLRDRGVADTQYF
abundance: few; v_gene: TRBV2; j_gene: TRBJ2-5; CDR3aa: CASLLVNNQETQYF
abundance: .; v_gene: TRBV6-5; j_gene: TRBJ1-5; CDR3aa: CASSPGGLGNQPQHF
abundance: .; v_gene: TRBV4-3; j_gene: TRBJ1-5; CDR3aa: CASSQVLEGQPQHF
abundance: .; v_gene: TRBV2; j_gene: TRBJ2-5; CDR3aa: CASNYSPRGSFETQYF
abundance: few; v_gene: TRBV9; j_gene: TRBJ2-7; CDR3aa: CASSVGPSAYEQYF
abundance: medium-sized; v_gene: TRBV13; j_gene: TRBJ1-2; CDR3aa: CASSFYRGYGYTF